This T cell receptor (beta chain) originates from a study of CD8 T cells in Susac syndrome. TCR beta sequences were obtained from blood CD8+ and CD4+ T cells. cDNA came from approximately 0.5 to 1 ug RNA primed by random hexamers. A single record per CDR3 protein comes from TCRdb applying MiXCR to the immunoSEQ multiplex PCR reads. The table has more than 70,000 distinct CDR3 sequences, roughly 95% seen once. Details on this clonotype: Its antigen remains unknown.

V shed 3 bases and J shed 5 bases, with 2 bases lying between them. Germline V gene lookup returns CDR1 MDHEN and CDR2 SYDVKM. This CDR3 region has 11 residues. Study conclusions and caveats: Clonal expansion was present among Susac CD8+ cells. This expansion reached its peak in TEMRA cells and in active patients.

The TCR was taken from a human donor with Susac syndrome. The sequencing input was CD8+ T cells from PBMCs. V is TRBV28 and J is TRBJ2-1; no clear D gene. The CDR3 region has the DNA TGTGCCAGCAGTTTTAACAATGAGCAGTTCTTC. Its translation: CASSFNNEQFF.